This T cell receptor (beta chain) was documented in a study of control samples from healthy donors and cancer patients. This CDR3 is 15 amino acids long. Per the germline V gene, CDR1 is SGDLS and CDR2 is YYNGEE. V trimming: 4 bases; J trimming: 1 base; junction bases outside the gene matches: 7. TCRdb keeps only in-frame clones here, not all; method: immunoSEQ multiplex PCR. The profile shows about 190,000 clones, just under 95% of them singletons. The sequencing input was blood. The chain links TRBV9 to TRBJ1-1, with 7 bases fitting TRBD1. The sequence derives from a man aged 18 to 29 in good health. This CDR3 reads CASSPGGQWNTEAFF. Written as DNA, the CDR3 is TGTGCCAGCAGCCCCGGGGGACAGTGGAACACTGAAGCTTTCTTT.